The subject of this entry is one T cell receptor (beta chain). Its specificity is not known. Stated time point: 4-8 weeks after completion of therapy. The data originate from a study of T cell therapy after organ transplantation. About the study: Therapy products were autologous CMV-specific T cells, peptide-expanded for roughly 2 weeks.

Deletions cut 7 bases from V and 0 bases from J, with 7 bases between. The V gene's germline CDR1 is SQVTM and CDR2 ANQGSEA. The CDR3 spans 13 residues. Profiled with immunoSEQ multiplex PCR; TCRdb holds only in-frame clones, not every one. In the table there are approximately 20,000 clones, approximately 85% of which are singletons. General observations from the study: Poor CD8+ T cell yield may explain few expansions in nonresponders. Effects of concurrent antirejection and antiviral medications were not evaluable. Both transferred clonotypes and endogenous ones absent from products apparently reconstituted.

This TCR came from a human patient who had received a solid organ transplant and had CMV disease. The T cells may come from the graft donor. The sample was CD8+ T cells from blood, taken after autologous CMV-specific T cell therapy. V gene TRBV29-1 combines with J gene TRBJ2-6; the D is unclear. CDR3 amino acids: CSAGGSGANVLTF. The CDR3 region has the DNA TGCAGCGCCGGCGGCTCTGGGGCCAACGTCCTGACTTTC.